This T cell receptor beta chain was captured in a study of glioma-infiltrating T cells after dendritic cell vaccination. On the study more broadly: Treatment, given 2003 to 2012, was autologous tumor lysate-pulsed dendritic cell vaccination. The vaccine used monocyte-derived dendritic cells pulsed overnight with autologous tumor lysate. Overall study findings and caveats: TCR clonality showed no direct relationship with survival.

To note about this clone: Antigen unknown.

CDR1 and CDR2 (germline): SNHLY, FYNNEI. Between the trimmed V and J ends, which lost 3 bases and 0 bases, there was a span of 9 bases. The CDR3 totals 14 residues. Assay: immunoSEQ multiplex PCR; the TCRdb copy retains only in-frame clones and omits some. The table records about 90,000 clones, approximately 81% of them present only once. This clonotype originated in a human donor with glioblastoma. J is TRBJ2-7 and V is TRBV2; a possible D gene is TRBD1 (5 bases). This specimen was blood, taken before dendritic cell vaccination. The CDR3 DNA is TGTGCCAGCAGTGACAGGGAAGACTCCTACGAGCAGTACTTC. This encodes CASSDREDSYEQYF. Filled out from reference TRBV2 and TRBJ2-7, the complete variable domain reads EPEVTQTPSHQVTQMGQEVILRCVPISNHLYFYWYRQILGQKVEFLVSFYNNEISEKSEIFDDQFSVERPDGSNFTLKIRSTKLEDSAMYFCASSDREDSYEQYFGPGTRLTVT.